This TCR beta chain originates from a study of identical twins. Points from the study as a whole: Excess sharing between twins was weaker in beta out-of-frame sequences.

The sample holds many counts of this clonotype. Its antigen is undetermined. The CDR3 covers 12 residues. Per germline, CDR1 DFQATT and CDR2 SNEGSKA (reference sequence). Germline trimming cut 6 bases from V and 3 bases from J; bases unmatched to any gene: 2. One entry per CDR3 protein results from TCRdb running MiXCR on the 5' RACE reads. The sample gives around 690,000 distinct CDR3 sequences, 21% of which show up once; approximately 4.5% is in the top ten. A further study also used this sample, focusing on T cells expressing NK-cell markers. That paper states: Dominant NKG2C+ clonotypes in about six donors made up about 1.0-7.5% of CD8+ T cells. Uncertainty persisted over the HCMV specificity of expanded NKG2C+ T cell clones.

The J gene is TRBJ2-1, the V gene TRBV20-1; TRBD2 agrees at 7 bases. Sequencing used PBMCs. This receptor was taken from a woman aged 18-29 years in good health. DNA for the CDR3: TGCAGTGCAGGGAGGGACTACAATGAGCAGTTCTTC. It is translated as CSAGRDYNEQFF.